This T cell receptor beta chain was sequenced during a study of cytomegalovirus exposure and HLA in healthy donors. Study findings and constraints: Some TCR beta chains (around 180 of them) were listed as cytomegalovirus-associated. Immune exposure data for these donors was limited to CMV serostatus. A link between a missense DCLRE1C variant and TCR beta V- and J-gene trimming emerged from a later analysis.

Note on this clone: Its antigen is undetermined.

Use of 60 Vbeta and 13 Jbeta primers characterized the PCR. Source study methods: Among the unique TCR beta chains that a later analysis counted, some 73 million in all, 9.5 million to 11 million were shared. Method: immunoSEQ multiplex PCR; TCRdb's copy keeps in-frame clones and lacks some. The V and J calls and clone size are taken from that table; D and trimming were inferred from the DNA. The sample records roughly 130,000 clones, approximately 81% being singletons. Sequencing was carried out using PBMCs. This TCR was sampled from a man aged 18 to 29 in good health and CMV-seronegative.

The CDR3 region is CASSFSGTSYEQYF. For the CDR3, the DNA is TGTGCCAGCAGTTTCAGCGGGACTTCCTACGAGCAGTACTTC. The chain couples TRBV27 to TRBJ2-5; 7 bases agree with TRBD2. TRBJ2-7 explains the end of the DNA better; the J call may be wrong. Germline lookup yields CDR1 MNHEY and CDR2 SMNVEV (reference sequence). The CDR3 length is 14 residues.